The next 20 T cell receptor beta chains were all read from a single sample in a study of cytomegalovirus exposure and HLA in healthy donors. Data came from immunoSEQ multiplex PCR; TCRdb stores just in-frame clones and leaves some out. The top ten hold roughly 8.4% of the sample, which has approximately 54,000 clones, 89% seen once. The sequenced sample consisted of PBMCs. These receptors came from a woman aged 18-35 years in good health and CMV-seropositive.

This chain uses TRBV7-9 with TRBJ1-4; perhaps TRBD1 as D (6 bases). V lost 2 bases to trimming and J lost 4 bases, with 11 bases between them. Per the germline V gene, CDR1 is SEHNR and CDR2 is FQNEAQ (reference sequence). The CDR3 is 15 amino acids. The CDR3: CASSLRGSRNEKLFF. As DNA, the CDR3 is TGTGCCAGCAGCTTAAGGGGGTCCCGTAATGAAAAACTGTTTTTT.

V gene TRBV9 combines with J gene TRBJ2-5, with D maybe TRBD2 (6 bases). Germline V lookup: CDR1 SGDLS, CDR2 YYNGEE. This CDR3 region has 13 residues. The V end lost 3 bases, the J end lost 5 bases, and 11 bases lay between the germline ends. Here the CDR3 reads CASSDGAGETQYF. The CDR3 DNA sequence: TGTGCCAGCAGCGATGGGGCGGGGGAGACCCAGTACTTC.

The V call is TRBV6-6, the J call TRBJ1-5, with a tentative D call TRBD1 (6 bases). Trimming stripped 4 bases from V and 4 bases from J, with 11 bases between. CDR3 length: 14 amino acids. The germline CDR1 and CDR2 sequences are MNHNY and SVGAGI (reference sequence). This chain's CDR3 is CASSFGGANQPQHF. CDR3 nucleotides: TGTGCCAGCAGTTTCGGGGGGGCAAATCAGCCCCAGCATTTT.

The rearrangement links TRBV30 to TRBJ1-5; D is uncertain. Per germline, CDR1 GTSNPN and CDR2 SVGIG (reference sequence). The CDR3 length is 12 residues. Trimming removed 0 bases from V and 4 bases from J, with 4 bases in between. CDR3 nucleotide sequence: TGTGCCTGGAGTGTAACAAATCAGCCCCAGCATTTT. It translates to CAWSVTNQPQHF.

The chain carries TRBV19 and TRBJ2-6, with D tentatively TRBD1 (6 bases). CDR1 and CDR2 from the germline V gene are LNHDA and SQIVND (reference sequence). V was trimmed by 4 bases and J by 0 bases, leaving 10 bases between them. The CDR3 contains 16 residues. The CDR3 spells CASSKTGLSGANVLTF. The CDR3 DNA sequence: TGTGCCAGTAGTAAAACAGGGCTCTCTGGGGCCAACGTCCTGACTTTC.

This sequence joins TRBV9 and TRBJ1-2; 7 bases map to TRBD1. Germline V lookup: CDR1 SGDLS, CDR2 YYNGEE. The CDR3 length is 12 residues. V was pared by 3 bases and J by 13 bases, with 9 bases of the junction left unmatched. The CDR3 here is CASSGTDRPPTF. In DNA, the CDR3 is TGTGCCAGCAGCGGAACGGACAGGCCCCCCACCTTC. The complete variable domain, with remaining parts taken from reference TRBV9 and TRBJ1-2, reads DSGVTQTPKHLITATGQRVTLRCSPRSGDLSVYWYQQSLDQGLQFLIQYYNGEERAKGNILERFSAQQFPDLHSELNLSSLELGDSALYFCASSGTDRPPTFGSGTRLTVV.

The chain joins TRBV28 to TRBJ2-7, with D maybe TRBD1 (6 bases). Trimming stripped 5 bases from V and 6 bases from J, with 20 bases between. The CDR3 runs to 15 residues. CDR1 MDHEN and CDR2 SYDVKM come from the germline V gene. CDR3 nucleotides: TGTGCCAGCAGTCCTACTGGGCAGGGGTCCCTCGAGCAGTACTTC. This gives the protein CASSPTGQGSLEQYF.

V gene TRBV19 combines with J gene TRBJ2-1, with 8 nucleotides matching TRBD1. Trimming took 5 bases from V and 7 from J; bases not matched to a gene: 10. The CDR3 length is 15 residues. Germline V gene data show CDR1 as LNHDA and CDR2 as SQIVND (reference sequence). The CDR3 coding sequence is TGTGCCAGTAGTGTAAGTGGACAGGGATCGAATGAGCAGTTCTTC. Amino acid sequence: CASSVSGQGSNEQFF.

The CDR3 region is CAWSMSGGNQPQHF. As DNA, the CDR3 is TGTGCCTGGAGTATGTCAGGGGGTAATCAGCCCCAGCATTTT. V and J are TRBV30 and TRBJ1-5; 7 bases fit TRBD1. The CDR3 is 14 residues long. The J segment lost 4 bases and the V segment lost 2 bases, leaving 5 bases of the junction unmatched. Looked up from germline, CDR1 is GTSNPN and CDR2 is SVGIG (reference sequence).

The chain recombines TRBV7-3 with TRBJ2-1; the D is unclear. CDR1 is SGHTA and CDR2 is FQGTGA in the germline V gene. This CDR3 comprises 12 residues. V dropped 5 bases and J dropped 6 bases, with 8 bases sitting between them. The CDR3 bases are TGTGCCAGCAGCATGACTGGCAATGAGCAGTTCTTC. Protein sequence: CASSMTGNEQFF.

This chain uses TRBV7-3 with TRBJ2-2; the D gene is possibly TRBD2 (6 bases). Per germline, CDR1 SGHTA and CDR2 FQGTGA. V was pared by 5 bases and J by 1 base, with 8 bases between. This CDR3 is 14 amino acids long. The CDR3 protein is CASSHSGNTGELFF. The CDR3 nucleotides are TGTGCCAGCAGCCATAGCGGGAACACCGGGGAGCTGTTTTTT.

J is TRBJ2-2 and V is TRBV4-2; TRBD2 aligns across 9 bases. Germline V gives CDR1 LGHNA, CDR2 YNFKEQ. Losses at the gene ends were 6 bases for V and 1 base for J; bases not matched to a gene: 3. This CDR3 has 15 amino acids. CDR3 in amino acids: CASRFSGGNTGELFF. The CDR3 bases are TGTGCCAGCAGGTTTAGCGGGGGGAACACCGGGGAGCTGTTTTTT.

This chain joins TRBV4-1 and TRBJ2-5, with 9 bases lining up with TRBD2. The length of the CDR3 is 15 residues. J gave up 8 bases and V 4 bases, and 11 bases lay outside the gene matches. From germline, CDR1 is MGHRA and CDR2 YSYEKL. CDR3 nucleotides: TGCGCCAGCAGCCCCATCGGCGGGGGGGCCGATACCCAGTACTTC. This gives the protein CASSPIGGGADTQYF.

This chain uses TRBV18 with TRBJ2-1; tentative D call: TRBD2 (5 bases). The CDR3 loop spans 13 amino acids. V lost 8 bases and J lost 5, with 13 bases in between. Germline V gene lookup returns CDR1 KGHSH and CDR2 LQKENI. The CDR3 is CASTVSGNNEQFF. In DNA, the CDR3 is TGTGCCAGCACAGTTTCGGGGAACAATGAGCAGTTCTTC.

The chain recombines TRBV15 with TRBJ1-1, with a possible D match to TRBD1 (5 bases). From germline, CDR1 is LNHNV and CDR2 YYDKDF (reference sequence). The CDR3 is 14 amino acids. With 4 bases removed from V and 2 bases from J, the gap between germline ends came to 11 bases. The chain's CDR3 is CATSTVRANTEAFF. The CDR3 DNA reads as TGTGCCACCAGCACAGTCAGGGCCAACACTGAAGCTTTCTTT.

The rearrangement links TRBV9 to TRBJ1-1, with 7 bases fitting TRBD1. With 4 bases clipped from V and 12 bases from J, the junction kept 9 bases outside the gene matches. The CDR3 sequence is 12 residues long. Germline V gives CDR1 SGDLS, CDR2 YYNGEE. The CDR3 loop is CASSSHRGATFF. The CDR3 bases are TGTGCCAGCAGCTCACACAGGGGTGCGACTTTCTTT.

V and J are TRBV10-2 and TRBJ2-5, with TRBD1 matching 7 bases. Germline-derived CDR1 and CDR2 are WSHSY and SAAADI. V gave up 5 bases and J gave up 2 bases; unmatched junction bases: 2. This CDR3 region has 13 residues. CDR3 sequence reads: CASSSQGQETQYF. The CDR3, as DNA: TGCGCCAGCAGTTCACAGGGGCAAGAGACCCAGTACTTC.

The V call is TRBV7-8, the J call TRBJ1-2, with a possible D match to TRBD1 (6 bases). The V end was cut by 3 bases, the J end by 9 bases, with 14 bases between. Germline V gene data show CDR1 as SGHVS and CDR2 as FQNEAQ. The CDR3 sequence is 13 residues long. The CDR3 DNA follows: TGTGCCAGCAGCTTTATAACAGGGCGAAGCTACACCTTC. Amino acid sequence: CASSFITGRSYTF.

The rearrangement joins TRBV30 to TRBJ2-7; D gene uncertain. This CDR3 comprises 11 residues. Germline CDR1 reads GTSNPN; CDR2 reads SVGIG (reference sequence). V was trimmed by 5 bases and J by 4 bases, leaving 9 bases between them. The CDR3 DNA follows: TGTGCCTGGTCGACCGGGTACGAGCAGTACTTC. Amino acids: CAWSTGYEQYF. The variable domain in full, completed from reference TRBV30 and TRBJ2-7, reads SQTIHQWPATLVQPVGSPLSLECTVEGTSNPNLYWYRQAAGRGLQLLFYSVGIGQISSEVPQNLSASRPQDRQFILSSKKLLLSDSGFYLCAWSTGYEQYFGPGTRLTVT.

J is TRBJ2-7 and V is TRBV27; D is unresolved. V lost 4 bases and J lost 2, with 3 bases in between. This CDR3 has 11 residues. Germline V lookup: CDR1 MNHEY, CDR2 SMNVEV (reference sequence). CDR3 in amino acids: CASSSAYEQYF. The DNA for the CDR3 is TGTGCCAGCAGTTCGGCCTACGAGCAGTACTTC.